The entry that follows covers one TCR beta chain sequence. Its target is unknown. TCR alpha and beta CDR3 regions were amplified from RNA using iRepertoire nested multiplex PCR. For one-step reverse transcription and amplification, roughly 95-450 ng of tissue mRNA or PBMC total RNA was used. TCRdb called the multiplex PCR reads again in MiXCR, with one record for every CDR3 protein. Found here are 95,000 to 110,000 distinct CDR3 sequences, about 30% of them singletons; the top ten hold 40% to 55%. The data were taken from a study of glioma-infiltrating T cells. General study results and limits: Gliomas, especially low-grade, showed above-expected tissue-blood divergence; non-neoplastic patients showed below. Only very few CDR3 sequences appeared in both tissue and blood.

This CDR3 has 17 amino acids. Trimming removed 0 bases at V and 3 bases at J, with 15 bases between. Germline lookup yields CDR1 MGHRA and CDR2 YSYEKL. This sequence joins TRBV4-1 and TRBJ2-1, with D tentatively TRBD1 (5 bases). This clonotype was sampled from a human donor with low-grade glioma or glioblastoma, undergoing nonglioma brain surgery, or in good health (not recorded which). Input material: glioma tissue, nonneoplastic brain tissue, or PBMCs (not recorded which). The DNA of the CDR3 is TGCGCCAGCAGCCAAGATGAGTTTGCAGGGTTCTACAATGAGCAGTTCTTC. It yields the protein CASSQDEFAGFYNEQFF.